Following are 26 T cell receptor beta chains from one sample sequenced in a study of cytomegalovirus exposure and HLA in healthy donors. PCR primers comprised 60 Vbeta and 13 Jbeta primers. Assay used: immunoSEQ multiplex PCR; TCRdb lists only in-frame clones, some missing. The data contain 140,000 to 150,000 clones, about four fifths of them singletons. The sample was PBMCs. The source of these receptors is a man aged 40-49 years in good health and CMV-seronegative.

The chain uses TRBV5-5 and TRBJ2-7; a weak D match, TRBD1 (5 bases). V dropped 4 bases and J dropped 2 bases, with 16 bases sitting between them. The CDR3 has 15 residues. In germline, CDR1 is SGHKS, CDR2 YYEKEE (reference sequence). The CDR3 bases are TGTGCCAGCAGCGAACAAGGCTGGGGCACCTACGAGCAGTACTTC. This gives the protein CASSEQGWGTYEQYF.

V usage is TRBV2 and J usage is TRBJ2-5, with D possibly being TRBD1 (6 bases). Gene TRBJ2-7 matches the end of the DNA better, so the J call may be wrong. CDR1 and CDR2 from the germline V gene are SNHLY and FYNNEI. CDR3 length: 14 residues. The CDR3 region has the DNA TGTGCCAGCAGTGATATCAGGGGCTCCTACGAGCAGTACTTC. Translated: CASSDIRGSYEQYF.

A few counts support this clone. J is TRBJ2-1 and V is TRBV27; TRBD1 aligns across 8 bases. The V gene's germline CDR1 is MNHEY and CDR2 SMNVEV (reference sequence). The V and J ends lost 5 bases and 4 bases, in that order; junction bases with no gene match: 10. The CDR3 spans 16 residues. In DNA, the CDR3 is TGTGCCAGCAGTCGGGTAGACAGGGGATCGTACAATGAGCAGTTCTTC. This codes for CASSRVDRGSYNEQFF.

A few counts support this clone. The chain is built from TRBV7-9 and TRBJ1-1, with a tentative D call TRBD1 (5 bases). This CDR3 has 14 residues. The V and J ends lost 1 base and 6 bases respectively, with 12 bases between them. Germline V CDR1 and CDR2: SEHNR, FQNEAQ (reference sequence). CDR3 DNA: TGTGCCAGCAGCTTAGGGGCAGGGTCTCCTGAAGCTTTCTTT. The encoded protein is CASSLGAGSPEAFF. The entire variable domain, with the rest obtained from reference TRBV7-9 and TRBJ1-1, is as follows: DTGVSQNPRHKITKRGQNVTFRCDPISEHNRLYWYRQTLGQGPEFLTYFQNEAQLEKSRLLSDRFSAERPKGSFSTLEIQRTEQGDSAMYLCASSLGAGSPEAFFGQGTRLTVV.

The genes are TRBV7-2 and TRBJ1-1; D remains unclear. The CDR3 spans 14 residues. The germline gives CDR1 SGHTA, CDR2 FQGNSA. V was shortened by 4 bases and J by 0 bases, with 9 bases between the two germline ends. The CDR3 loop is CASSSQKLNTEAFF. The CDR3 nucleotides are TGTGCCAGCAGCTCGCAAAAGCTGAACACTGAAGCTTTCTTT. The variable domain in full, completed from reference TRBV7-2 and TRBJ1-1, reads GAGVSQSPSNKVTEKGKDVELRCDPISGHTALYWYRQSLGQGLEFLIYFQGNSAPDKSGLPSDRFSAERTGGSVSTLTIQRTQQEDSAVYLCASSSQKLNTEAFFGQGTRLTVV.

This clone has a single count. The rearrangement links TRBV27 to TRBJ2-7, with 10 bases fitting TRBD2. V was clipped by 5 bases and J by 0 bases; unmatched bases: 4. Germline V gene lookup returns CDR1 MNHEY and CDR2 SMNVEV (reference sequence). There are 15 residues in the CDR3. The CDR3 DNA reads TGTGCCAGCAGTGCTAGCGGGGGACCCTCCTACGAGCAGTACTTC. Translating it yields CASSASGGPSYEQYF.

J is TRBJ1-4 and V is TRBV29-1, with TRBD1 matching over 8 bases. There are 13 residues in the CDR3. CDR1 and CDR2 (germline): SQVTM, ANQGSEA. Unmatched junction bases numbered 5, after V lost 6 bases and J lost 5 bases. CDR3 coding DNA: TGCAGCGTAGCCCGGACAGGGAATGAAAAACTGTTTTTT. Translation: CSVARTGNEKLFF.

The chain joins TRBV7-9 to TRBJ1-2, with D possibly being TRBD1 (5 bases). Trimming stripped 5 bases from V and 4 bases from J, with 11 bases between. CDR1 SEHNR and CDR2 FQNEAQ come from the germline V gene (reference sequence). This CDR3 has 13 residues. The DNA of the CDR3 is TGTGCCAGCAGCCCGACAGCTTCCTATGGCTACACCTTC. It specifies CASSPTASYGYTF.

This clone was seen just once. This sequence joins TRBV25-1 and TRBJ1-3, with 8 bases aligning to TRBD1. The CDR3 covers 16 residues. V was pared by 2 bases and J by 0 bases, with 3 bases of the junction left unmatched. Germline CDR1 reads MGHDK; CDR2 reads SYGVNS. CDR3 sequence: CASSEGDRLSGNTIYF. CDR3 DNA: TGTGCCAGCAGTGAAGGGGACAGGCTCTCTGGAAACACCATATATTTT.

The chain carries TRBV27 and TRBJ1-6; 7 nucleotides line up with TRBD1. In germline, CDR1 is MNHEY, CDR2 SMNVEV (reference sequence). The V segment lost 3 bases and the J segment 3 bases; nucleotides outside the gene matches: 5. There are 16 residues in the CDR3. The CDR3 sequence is CASSLAPGGYNSPLHF. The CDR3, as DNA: TGTGCCAGCAGTTTGGCCCCAGGGGGCTATAATTCACCCCTCCACTTT.

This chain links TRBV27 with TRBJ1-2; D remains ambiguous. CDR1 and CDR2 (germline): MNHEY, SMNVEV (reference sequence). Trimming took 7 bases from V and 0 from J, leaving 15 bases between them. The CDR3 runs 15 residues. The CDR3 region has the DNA TGTGCCAGCACCCCATGGACGGGAGCTAACTATGGCTACACCTTC. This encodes CASTPWTGANYGYTF.

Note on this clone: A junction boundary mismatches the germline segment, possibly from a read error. CDR3 in DNA: TGTGCCAGCTTAAGGACTAGCAGAGATACGCAGTATTTT. Residues: CASLRTSRDTQYF. The gene calls are TRBV18 and TRBJ2-3; TRBD2 agrees at 8 bases. The CDR3 runs 13 residues. From germline, CDR1 is KGHSH and CDR2 LQKENI.

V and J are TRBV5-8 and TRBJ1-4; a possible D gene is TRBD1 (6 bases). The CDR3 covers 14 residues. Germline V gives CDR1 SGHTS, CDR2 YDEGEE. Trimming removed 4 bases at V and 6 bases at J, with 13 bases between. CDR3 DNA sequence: TGTGCCAGCAGCCCGGGGGGCAGGGATGAAAAACTGTTTTTT. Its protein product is CASSPGGRDEKLFF.

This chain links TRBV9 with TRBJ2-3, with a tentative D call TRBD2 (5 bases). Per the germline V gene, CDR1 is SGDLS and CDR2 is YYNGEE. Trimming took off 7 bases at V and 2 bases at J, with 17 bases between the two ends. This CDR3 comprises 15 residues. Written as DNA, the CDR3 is TGTGCCAGCGGTGGGAGAGCCTCGATCACAGATACGCAGTATTTT. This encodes CASGGRASITDTQYF.

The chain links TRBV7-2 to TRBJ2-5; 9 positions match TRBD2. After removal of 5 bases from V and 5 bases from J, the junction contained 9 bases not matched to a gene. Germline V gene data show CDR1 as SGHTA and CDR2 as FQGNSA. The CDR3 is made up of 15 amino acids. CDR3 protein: CASSPSGASRETQYF. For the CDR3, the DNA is TGTGCCAGCAGCCCTAGCGGGGCGTCGAGGGAGACCCAGTACTTC. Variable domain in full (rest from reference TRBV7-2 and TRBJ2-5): GAGVSQSPSNKVTEKGKDVELRCDPISGHTALYWYRQSLGQGLEFLIYFQGNSAPDKSGLPSDRFSAERTGGSVSTLTIQRTQQEDSAVYLCASSPSGASRETQYFGPGTRLLVL.

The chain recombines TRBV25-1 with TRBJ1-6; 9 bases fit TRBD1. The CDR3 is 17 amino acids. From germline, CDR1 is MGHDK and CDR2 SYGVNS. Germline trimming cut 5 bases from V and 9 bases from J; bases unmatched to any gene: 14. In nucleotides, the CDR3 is TGTGCCAGCAGTTTGATAGAGCCGGGACAGGGCGGTTCACCCCTCCACTTT. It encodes CASSLIEPGQGGSPLHF. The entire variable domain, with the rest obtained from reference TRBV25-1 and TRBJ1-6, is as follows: EADIYQTPRYLVIGTGKKITLECSQTMGHDKMYWYQQDPGMELHLIHYSYGVNSTEKGDLSSESTVSRIRTEHFPLTLESARPSHTSQYLCASSLIEPGQGGSPLHFGNGTRLTVT.

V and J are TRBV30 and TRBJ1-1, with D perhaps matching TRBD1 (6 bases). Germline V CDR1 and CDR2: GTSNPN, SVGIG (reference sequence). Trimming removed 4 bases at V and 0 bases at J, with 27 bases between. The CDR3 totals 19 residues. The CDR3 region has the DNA TGTGCCTGGACTAGACAGGCCAGGGCGGGTAGGATCATGAACACTGAAGCTTTCTTT. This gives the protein CAWTRQARAGRIMNTEAFF.

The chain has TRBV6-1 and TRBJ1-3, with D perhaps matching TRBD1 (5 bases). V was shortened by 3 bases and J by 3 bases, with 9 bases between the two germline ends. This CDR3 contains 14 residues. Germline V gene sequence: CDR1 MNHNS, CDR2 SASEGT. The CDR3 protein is CASSETALGNTIYF. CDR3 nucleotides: TGTGCCAGCAGTGAGACAGCCCTTGGAAACACCATATATTTT.

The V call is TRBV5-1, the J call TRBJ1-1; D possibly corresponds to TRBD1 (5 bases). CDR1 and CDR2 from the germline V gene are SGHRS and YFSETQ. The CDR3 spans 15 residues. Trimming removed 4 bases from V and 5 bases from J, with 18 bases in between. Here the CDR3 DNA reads TGCGCCAGCAGCCCATGGACATCGACTGGAACTGAAGCTTTCTTT. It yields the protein CASSPWTSTGTEAFF.

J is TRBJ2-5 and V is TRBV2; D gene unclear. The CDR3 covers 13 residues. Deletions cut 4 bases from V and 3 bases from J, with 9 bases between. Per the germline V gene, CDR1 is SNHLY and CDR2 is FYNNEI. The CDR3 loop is CASSVGQKETQYF. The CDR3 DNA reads TGTGCCAGCAGTGTGGGCCAGAAAGAGACCCAGTACTTC.

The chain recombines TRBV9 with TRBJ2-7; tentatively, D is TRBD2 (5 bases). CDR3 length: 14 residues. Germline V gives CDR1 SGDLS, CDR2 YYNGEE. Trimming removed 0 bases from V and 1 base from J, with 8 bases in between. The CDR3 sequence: CASSVVANSYEQYF. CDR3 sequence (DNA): TGTGCCAGCAGCGTAGTAGCGAATTCCTACGAGCAGTACTTC. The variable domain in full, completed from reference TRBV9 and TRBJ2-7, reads DSGVTQTPKHLITATGQRVTLRCSPRSGDLSVYWYQQSLDQGLQFLIQYYNGEERAKGNILERFSAQQFPDLHSELNLSSLELGDSALYFCASSVVANSYEQYFGPGTRLTVT.

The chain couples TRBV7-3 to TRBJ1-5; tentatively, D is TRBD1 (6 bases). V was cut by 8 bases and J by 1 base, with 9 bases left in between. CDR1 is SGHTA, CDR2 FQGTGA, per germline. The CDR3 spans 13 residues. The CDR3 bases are TGTGCCAGCTCACAGGGAAGCAATCAGCCCCAGCATTTT. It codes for CASSQGSNQPQHF.

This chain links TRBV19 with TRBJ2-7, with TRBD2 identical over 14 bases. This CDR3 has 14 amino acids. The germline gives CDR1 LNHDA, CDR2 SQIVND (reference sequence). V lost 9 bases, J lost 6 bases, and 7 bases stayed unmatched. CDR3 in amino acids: CASRPGLAGVEQYF. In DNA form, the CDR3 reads TGTGCCAGCCGACCGGGACTAGCGGGGGTCGAGCAGTACTTC. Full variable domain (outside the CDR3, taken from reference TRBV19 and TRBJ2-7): DGGITQSPKYLFRKEGQNVTLSCEQNLNHDAMYWYRQDPGQGLRLIYYSQIVNDFQKGDIAEGYSVSREKKESFPLTVTSAQKNPTAFYLCASRPGLAGVEQYFGPGTRLTVT.

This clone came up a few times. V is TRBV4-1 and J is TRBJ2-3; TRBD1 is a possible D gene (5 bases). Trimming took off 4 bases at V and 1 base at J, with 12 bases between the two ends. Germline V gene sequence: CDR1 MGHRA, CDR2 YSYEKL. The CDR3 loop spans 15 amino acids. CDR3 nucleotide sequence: TGCGCCAGCAGCCGGCAGGGATCGCGCACAGATACGCAGTATTTT. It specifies CASSRQGSRTDTQYF.

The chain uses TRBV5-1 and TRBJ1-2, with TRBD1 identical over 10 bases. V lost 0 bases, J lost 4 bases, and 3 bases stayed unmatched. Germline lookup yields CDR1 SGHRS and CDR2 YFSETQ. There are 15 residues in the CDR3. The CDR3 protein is CASSLGDRGPYGYTF. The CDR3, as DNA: TGCGCCAGCAGCTTGGGGGACAGGGGCCCCTATGGCTACACCTTC.

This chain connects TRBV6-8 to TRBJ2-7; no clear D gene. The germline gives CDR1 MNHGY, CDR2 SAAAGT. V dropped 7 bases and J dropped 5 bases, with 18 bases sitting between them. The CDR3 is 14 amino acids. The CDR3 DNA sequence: TGTGCCAGCAAAGAGAGTCCCAGGTCGAACGAGCAGTACTTC. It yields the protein CASKESPRSNEQYF.